This TCR beta chain came from a study of shared clonotypes between healthy human individuals. CD8 cells regarded as naive lacked CD45RO, were positively chosen for CCR7, and omitted terminally differentiated effector memory CD45RA+ cells. The table came from immunoSEQ multiplex PCR; TCRdb's copy has only in-frame clones and leaves some out. The sample holds about 870,000 clones, 85% to 95% seen once. The CDR3 covers 17 residues. Germline V lookup: CDR1 MNHEY, CDR2 SMNVEV (reference sequence). The V gene end was trimmed by 6 bases and the J gene end by 5 bases; junction bases not matched to a gene: 18.

The chain combines TRBV27 with TRBJ2-5; 7 bases agree with TRBD1. Sequencing input: naive CD8+ T cells sorted from blood. The source is a man younger than 45 in good health. The CDR3 bases are TGTGCCAGCAGGCATACCGGGACAGCCCTGGTCATTGAGACCCAGTACTTC. It codes for CASRHTGTALVIETQYF.